This TCR beta chain derives from a study of cytomegalovirus exposure and HLA in healthy donors. Note on this clone: Its antigen is unidentified.

The PCR employed 60 Vbeta primers together with 13 Jbeta primers. Clones were read by immunoSEQ multiplex PCR, and TCRdb kept only the in-frame ones, dropping some. The repertoire table contains around 150,000 clones. Points from the study as a whole: Most of the TCR beta V segments (in an earlier analysis) were productive either about 87% or about 30% of the time. TCR sequences were mostly rare, though some public TCRs occurred in many donors. A later analysis linked around 15,000 TCR beta sequences to HLA alleles at 0.05 false discovery rate.

CDR1 and CDR2 (germline): ENHRY, SYGVKD. The CDR3 is 14 residues long. V lost 10 bases and J lost 0, with 15 bases in between. This chain links TRBV10-3 with TRBJ1-1; D is ambiguous. Source material: PBMCs. The receptor's source is a woman aged 60 to 75 in good health and CMV-seronegative. The CDR3 coding sequence is TGTGCCACCCTGGACTTCTCCATGAACACTGAAGCTTTCTTT. Residues: CATLDFSMNTEAFF.